This TCR beta chain was profiled in a study of blood T cell repertoires in COVID-19. Study-wide context: COVID-19 samples collected from the United States, Italy and Spain covered acute and convalescent phases.

At least ten counts were recorded for this clone. In the original processing: Cell counts per sample came from amplifying reference gene primers. Profiling relied on immunoSEQ multiplex PCR, and the TCRdb table lists in-frame clones only, not all of them. V and J calls and clone size come straight from that table; D and trimming were deduced from the DNA. Of roughly 220,000 clones in the sample, around 81% were seen once. Trimming left V 6 bases short and J 8 bases short, with 4 bases between. The CDR3 consists of 10 residues. CDR1 SNHLY and CDR2 FYNNEI come from the germline V gene. This chain links TRBV2 with TRBJ1-4; D is ambiguous. Source material: peripheral blood. This clonotype was obtained from a woman in her sixties with acute or convalescent COVID-19. The CDR3 reads CASRQEKLFF. CDR3 DNA: TGTGCCAGCAGACAGGAAAAACTGTTTTTT.